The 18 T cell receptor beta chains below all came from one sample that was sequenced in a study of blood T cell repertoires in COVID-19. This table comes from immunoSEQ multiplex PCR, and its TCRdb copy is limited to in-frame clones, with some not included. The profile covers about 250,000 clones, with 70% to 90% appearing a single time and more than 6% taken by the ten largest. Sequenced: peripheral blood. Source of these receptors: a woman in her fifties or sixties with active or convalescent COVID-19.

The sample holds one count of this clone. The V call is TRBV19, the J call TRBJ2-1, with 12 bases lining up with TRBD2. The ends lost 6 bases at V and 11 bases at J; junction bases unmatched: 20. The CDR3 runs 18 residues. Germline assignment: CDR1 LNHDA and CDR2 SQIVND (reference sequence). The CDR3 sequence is CASSRPGTSGSTTTQQFF. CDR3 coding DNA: TGTGCCAGTAGCCGACCCGGGACTAGCGGGTCTACCACCACTCAGCAGTTCTTC. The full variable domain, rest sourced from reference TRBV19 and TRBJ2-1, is DGGITQSPKYLFRKEGQNVTLSCEQNLNHDAMYWYRQDPGQGLRLIYYSQIVNDFQKGDIAEGYSVSREKKESFPLTVTSAQKNPTAFYLCASSRPGTSGSTTTQQFFGPGTRLTVL.

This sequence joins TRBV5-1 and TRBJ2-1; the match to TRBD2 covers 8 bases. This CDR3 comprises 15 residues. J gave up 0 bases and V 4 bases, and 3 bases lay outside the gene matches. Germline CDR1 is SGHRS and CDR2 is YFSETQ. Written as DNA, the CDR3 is TGCGCCAGCAGCAGGAGCGGGGGCTCCTACAATGAGCAGTTCTTC. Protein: CASSRSGGSYNEQFF. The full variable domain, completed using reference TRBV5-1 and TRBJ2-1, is KAGVTQTPRYLIKTRGQQVTLSCSPISGHRSVSWYQQTPGQGLQFLFEYFSETQRNKGNFPGRFSGRQFSNSRSEMNVSTLELGDSALYLCASSRSGGSYNEQFFGPGTRLTVL.

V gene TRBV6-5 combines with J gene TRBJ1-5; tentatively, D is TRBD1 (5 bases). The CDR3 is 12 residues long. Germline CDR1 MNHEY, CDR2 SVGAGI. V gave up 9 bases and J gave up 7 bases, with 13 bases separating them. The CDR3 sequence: CASGRGKQPQHF. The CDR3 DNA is TGTGCCAGTGGGCGGGGGAAACAGCCCCAGCATTTT.

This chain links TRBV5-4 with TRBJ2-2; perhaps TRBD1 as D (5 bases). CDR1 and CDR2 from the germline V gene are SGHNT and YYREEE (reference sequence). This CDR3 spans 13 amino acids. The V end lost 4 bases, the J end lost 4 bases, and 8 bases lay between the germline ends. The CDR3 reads CASSLTVTGELFF. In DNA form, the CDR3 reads TGTGCCAGCAGCCTGACAGTCACCGGGGAGCTGTTTTTT.

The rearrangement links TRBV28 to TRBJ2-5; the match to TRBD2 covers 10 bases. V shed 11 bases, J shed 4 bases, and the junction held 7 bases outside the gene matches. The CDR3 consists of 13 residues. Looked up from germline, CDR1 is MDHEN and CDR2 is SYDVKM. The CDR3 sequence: CASEREGLETQYF. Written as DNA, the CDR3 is TGTGCCTCGGAGCGGGAGGGCCTAGAGACCCAGTACTTC.

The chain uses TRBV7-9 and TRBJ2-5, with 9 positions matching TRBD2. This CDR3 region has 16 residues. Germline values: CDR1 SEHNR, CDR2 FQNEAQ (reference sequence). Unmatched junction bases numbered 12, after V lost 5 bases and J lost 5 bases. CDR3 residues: CASSDPLGLADETQYF. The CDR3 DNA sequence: TGTGCCAGCAGCGACCCCCTGGGACTAGCTGACGAGACCCAGTACTTC.

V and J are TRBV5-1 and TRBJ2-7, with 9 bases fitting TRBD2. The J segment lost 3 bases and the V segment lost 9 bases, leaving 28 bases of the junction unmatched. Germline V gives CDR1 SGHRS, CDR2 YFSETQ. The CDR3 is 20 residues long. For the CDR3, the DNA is TGCGCCACCCCCCCTTGGGCGGGGGGGCCAAATCGACCCCCCTACTACGAGCAGTACGTC. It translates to CATPPWAGGPNRPPYYEQYV.

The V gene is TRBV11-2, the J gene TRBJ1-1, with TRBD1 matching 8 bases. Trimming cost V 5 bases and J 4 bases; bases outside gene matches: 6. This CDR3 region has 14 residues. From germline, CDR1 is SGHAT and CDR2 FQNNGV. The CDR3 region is CASSQQGVRTEAFF. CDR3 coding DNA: TGTGCCAGCAGCCAACAGGGGGTCCGCACTGAAGCTTTCTTT.

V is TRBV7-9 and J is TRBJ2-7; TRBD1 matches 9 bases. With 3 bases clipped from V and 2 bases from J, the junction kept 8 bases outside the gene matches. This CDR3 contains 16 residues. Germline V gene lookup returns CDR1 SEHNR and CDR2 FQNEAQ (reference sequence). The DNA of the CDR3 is TGTGCCAGCAGCTTTGCTAACAGGGGGCACCCCTACGAGCAGTACGTC. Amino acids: CASSFANRGHPYEQYV.

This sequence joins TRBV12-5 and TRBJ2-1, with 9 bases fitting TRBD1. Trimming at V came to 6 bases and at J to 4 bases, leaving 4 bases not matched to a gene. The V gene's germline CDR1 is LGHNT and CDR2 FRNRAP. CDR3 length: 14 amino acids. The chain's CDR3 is CASGSGQGYNEQFF. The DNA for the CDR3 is TGTGCTAGTGGCTCGGGACAGGGATACAATGAGCAGTTCTTC.

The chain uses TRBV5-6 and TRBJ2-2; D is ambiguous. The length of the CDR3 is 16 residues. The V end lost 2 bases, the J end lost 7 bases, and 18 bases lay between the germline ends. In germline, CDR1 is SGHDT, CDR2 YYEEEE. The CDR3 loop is CASSFYRHGTDGELFF. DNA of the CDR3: TGTGCCAGCAGCTTCTATCGTCACGGAACAGACGGGGAGCTGTTTTTT.

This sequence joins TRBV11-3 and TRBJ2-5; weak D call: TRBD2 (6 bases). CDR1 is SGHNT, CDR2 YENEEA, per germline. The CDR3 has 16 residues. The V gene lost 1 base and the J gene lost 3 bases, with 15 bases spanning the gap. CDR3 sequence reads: CASSLVGGVGEETQYF. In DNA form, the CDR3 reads TGTGCCAGCAGCTTAGTGGGGGGAGTGGGGGAAGAGACCCAGTACTTC.

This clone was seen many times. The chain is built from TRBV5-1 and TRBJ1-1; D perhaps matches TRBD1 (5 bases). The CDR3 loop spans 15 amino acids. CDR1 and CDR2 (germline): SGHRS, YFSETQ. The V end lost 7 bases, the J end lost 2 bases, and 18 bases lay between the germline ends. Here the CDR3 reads CASSEVVGLNTEAFF. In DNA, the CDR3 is TGCGCCAGCTCCGAAGTGGTGGGGCTTAACACTGAAGCTTTCTTT.

CDR3 sequence reads: CASSLWQGQGEETQYF. Written as DNA, the CDR3 is TGCGCCAGCAGCTTGTGGCAGGGGCAAGGGGAAGAGACCCAGTACTTC. This chain joins TRBV5-1 and TRBJ2-5; a possible D gene is TRBD1 (6 bases). V was cut by 1 base and J by 3 bases, with 16 bases left in between. Looked up from germline, CDR1 is SGHRS and CDR2 is YFSETQ. The CDR3 is 16 amino acids. Supplemented by reference TRBV5-1 and TRBJ2-5, the full variable domain reads KAGVTQTPRYLIKTRGQQVTLSCSPISGHRSVSWYQQTPGQGLQFLFEYFSETQRNKGNFPGRFSGRQFSNSRSEMNVSTLELGDSALYLCASSLWQGQGEETQYFGPGTRLLVL.

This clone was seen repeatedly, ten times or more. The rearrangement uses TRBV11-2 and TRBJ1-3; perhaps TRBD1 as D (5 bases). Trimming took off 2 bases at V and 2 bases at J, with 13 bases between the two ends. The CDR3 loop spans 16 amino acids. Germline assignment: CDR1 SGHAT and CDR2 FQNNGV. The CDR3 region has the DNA TGTGCCAGCAGCTTACTGGGGCGCCCTCCTGGAAACACCATATATTTT. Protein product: CASSLLGRPPGNTIYF.

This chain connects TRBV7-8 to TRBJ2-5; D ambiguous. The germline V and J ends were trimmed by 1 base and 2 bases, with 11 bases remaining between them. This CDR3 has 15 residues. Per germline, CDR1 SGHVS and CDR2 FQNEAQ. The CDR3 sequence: CASSLVGLEQETQYF. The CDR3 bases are TGTGCCAGCAGCTTAGTAGGCCTAGAGCAAGAGACCCAGTACTTC.

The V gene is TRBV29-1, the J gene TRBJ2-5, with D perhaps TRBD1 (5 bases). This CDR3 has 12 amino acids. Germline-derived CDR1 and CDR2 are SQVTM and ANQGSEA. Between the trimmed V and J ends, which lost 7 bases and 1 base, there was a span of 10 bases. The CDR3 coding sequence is TGCAGCGCCAAAGACAGCCAAGAGACCCAGTACTTC. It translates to CSAKDSQETQYF.

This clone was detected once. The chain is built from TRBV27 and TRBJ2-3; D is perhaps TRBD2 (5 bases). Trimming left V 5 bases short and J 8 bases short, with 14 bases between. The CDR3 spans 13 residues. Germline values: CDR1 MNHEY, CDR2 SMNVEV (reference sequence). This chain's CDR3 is CASSPVIGGTQYF. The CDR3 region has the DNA TGTGCCAGCAGTCCGGTAATCGGAGGTACGCAGTATTTT.